Following are 19 T cell receptor beta chains from one sample sequenced in a study of memory CD4+ T cells and cytomegalovirus serostatus (dated by TCRdb to between 2019 and 2020). Library prep was done by the immunoSEQ multiplex PCR assay. TCRdb's version of the immuneACCESS table is confined to in-frame rearrangements and falls short of the full clone set. An unresolved V gene accounts for under half of the shortfall where checked; the remainder is of unknown origin. The table for this sample lists 45,000 to 65,000 clones; around four fifths of them were counted only once. The top ten hold 1.5% to 2.5% of the sample. Single viable CD3+CD4+CD8-CD45RO+ cells were sorted as memory CD4+ T cells on a FACSAria II. What was sequenced was memory CD4+ T cells from blood. The receptor set was obtained from an adult in good health and CMV-seropositive.

This sequence joins TRBV2 and TRBJ2-2; 9 nucleotides agree with TRBD1. CDR1 and CDR2 from the germline V gene are SNHLY and FYNNEI. J gave up 4 bases and V 6 bases, and 3 bases lay outside the gene matches. This CDR3 spans 14 amino acids. The CDR3 protein is CASRDRGSTGELFF. Written as DNA, the CDR3 is TGTGCCAGCAGAGACAGGGGGAGCACCGGGGAGCTGTTTTTT.

The V and J genes are TRBV6-5 and TRBJ2-2; no definite D call. Trimming removed 6 bases at V and 6 bases at J, with 2 bases between. In germline, CDR1 is MNHEY, CDR2 SVGAGI. The CDR3 runs to 10 residues. The CDR3 spells CASRSGELFF. The CDR3 nucleotides read TGTGCCAGCAGGTCCGGGGAGCTGTTTTTT.

The chain couples TRBV6-1 to TRBJ1-5; possible D gene TRBD1, 6 bases. The CDR3 totals 15 residues. CDR1 is MNHNS, CDR2 SASEGT, per germline. V gave up 2 bases and J gave up 3 bases, with 11 bases separating them. CDR3 bases: TGTGCCAGCAGTGAAATAACAGGGTCCAATCAGCCCCAGCATTTT. Protein sequence: CASSEITGSNQPQHF.

The genes are TRBV28 and TRBJ1-2; D is unresolved. The CDR3 spans 13 residues. The ends were cut back, 8 bases at V and 0 bases at J, with 10 bases in the middle. CDR1 MDHEN and CDR2 SYDVKM come from the germline V gene. The CDR3 DNA reads TGTGCCAGCCGGGTCCCCCCTAACTATGGCTACACCTTC. Its translation is CASRVPPNYGYTF.

This clone was counted a single time. J is TRBJ2-1 and V is TRBV5-1; 7 positions match TRBD1. V lost 3 bases to trimming and J lost 2 bases; unmatched junction nucleotides: 5. Per the germline V gene, CDR1 is SGHRS and CDR2 is YFSETQ. The CDR3 runs to 15 residues. The CDR3 region has the DNA TGCGCCAGCAGCTACGGACAGGCCCCCTACAATGAGCAGTTCTTC. This translates into CASSYGQAPYNEQFF.

This clone was picked up one time. The rearrangement links TRBV7-8 to TRBJ2-5; D is uncertain. Per germline, CDR1 SGHVS and CDR2 FQNEAQ. Trimming removed 5 bases from V and 2 bases from J, with 12 bases in between. The CDR3 totals 14 residues. CDR3 bases: TGTGCCAGCAGCCCCAGGCGCTGGCAAGAGACCCAGTACTTC. Its translation: CASSPRRWQETQYF.

The rearrangement joins TRBV18 to TRBJ2-1; 9 nucleotides align to TRBD2. V shed 1 base and J 6 bases; nucleotides not matched to a gene: 7. Germline V gene data show CDR1 as KGHSH and CDR2 as LQKENI. The CDR3 has 16 amino acids. CDR3 DNA sequence: TGTGCCAGCTCACCACGGACTAGCGAGGGCGGCAATGAGCAGTTCTTC. Translation: CASSPRTSEGGNEQFF.

This clone was counted a single time. The chain uses TRBV4-2 and TRBJ2-1; TRBD2 matches 7 bases. The germline V gene has CDR1 LGHNA and CDR2 YNFKEQ. After removal of 0 bases from V and 12 bases from J, the junction contained 17 bases not matched to a gene. The CDR3 length is 17 residues. The CDR3 nucleotides read TGTGCCAGCAGCCAAGAAGGAAGGGGACTAAACAATGATGGGCAGTTCTTC. This gives the protein CASSQEGRGLNNDGQFF.

The chain combines TRBV6-1 with TRBJ1-6; D gene ambiguous. The germline CDR1 and CDR2 sequences are MNHNS and SASEGT. The V end was cut by 7 bases, the J end by 9 bases, with 10 bases between. This CDR3 region has 12 residues. CDR3 amino acids: CASKGSSSPLHF. The DNA of the CDR3 is TGTGCCAGCAAGGGTTCGAGTTCACCCCTCCACTTT.

The chain couples TRBV19 to TRBJ2-1; D is unresolved. Germline V lookup: CDR1 LNHDA, CDR2 SQIVND (reference sequence). The CDR3 is 13 amino acids. Trimming left V 3 bases short and J 9 bases short, with 12 bases between. The CDR3 reads CASSIVRISEQFF. CDR3 DNA: TGTGCCAGTAGTATTGTTAGAATATCTGAGCAGTTCTTC.

In regard to this clone: Other nucleotide sequences in the sample specify the same CDR3. The CDR3 coding sequence is TGTGCCAGCAGCTTAGCGCGGGCCCTGAACACTGAAGCTTTCTTT. Protein sequence: CASSLARALNTEAFF. The gene calls are TRBV7-9 and TRBJ1-1, with D unclear. Between the trimmed V and J ends, which lost 0 bases and 0 bases, there was a span of 8 bases. This CDR3 region has 15 residues. Germline V gene data show CDR1 as SEHNR and CDR2 as FQNEAQ (reference sequence).

The V call is TRBV5-6, the J call TRBJ2-1, with 9 bases matching TRBD2. Germline CDR1 reads SGHDT; CDR2 reads YYEEEE. With V trimmed by 3 bases and J by 7 bases, 11 bases remained unmatched. CDR3 length: 16 amino acids. For the CDR3, the DNA is TGTGCCAGCAGCTCCCTATTAGCGGGGGCGCTTAATGAGCAGTTCTTC. Protein sequence: CASSSLLAGALNEQFF.

This chain joins TRBV7-7 and TRBJ2-3; 8 bases agree with TRBD1. There are 15 residues in the CDR3. Looked up from germline, CDR1 is SSHAT and CDR2 is FNYEAQ (reference sequence). Losses at the gene ends were 5 bases for V and 4 bases for J; bases not matched to a gene: 8. CDR3 bases: TGTGCCAGCAGCCCGGGGACAGGCAGATCAGATACGCAGTATTTT. Its protein product is CASSPGTGRSDTQYF.

The rearrangement uses TRBV5-1 and TRBJ2-6, with 8 bases that match TRBD1. The V and J ends lost 0 bases and 2 bases, in that order; junction bases with no gene match: 1. Germline assignment: CDR1 SGHRS and CDR2 YFSETQ. The length of the CDR3 is 16 residues. CDR3 residues: CASSLETGAGANVLTF. For the CDR3, the DNA is TGCGCCAGCAGCTTGGAGACAGGGGCTGGGGCCAACGTCCTGACTTTC.

This sequence joins TRBV7-2 and TRBJ1-1; D not certain. The germline gives CDR1 SGHTA, CDR2 FQGNSA. This CDR3 has 15 residues. Between the trimmed V and J ends, which lost 5 bases and 1 base, there was a span of 14 bases. The CDR3 protein is CASSLSEHQNTEAFF. CDR3 DNA sequence: TGTGCCAGCAGCCTCAGCGAGCATCAGAACACTGAAGCTTTCTTT.

This chain links TRBV11-2 with TRBJ2-5, with 7 positions matching TRBD2. CDR1 is SGHAT, CDR2 FQNNGV, per germline. The CDR3 is 14 residues long. The trim removed 3 bases at V and 1 base at J, leaving 2 bases unmatched. In DNA, the CDR3 is TGTGCCAGCAGCTTCGGACTAGTCCAAGAGACCCAGTACTTC. Translation gives CASSFGLVQETQYF. The variable domain in full, completed from reference TRBV11-2 and TRBJ2-5, reads EAGVAQSPRYKIIEKRQSVAFWCNPISGHATLYWYQQILGQGPKLLIQFQNNGVVDDSQLPKDRFSAERLKGVDSTLKIQPAKLEDSAVYLCASSFGLVQETQYFGPGTRLLVL.

The count of this clone is one. The chain employs TRBV7-3 and TRBJ2-5; 8 bases line up with TRBD1. The length of the CDR3 is 13 residues. V shed 6 bases, J shed 4 bases, and the junction held 4 bases outside the gene matches. Germline loops: CDR1 SGHTA, CDR2 FQGTGA. The CDR3 bases are TGTGCCAGCAGTCATGACAGGGGAGAGACCCAGTACTTC. It translates to CASSHDRGETQYF.

The chain recombines TRBV2 with TRBJ2-6; perhaps TRBD1 as D (6 bases). The CDR3 has 14 residues. Germline loops: CDR1 SNHLY, CDR2 FYNNEI. Trimming stripped 9 bases from V and 2 bases from J, with 11 bases between. The CDR3 loop reads CARNTGTGANVLTF. CDR3 nucleotides: TGTGCCAGAAATACAGGGACTGGGGCCAACGTCCTGACTTTC. Combining the CDR3 with reference TRBV2 and TRBJ2-6 gives the whole variable domain EPEVTQTPSHQVTQMGQEVILRCVPISNHLYFYWYRQILGQKVEFLVSFYNNEISEKSEIFDDQFSVERPDGSNFTLKIRSTKLEDSAMYFCARNTGTGANVLTFGAGSRLTVL.

The V gene is TRBV28, the J gene TRBJ1-4, with 8 nucleotides matching TRBD1. V lost 3 bases, J lost 7 bases, and 7 bases stayed unmatched. CDR1 is MDHEN, CDR2 SYDVKM, per germline. The CDR3 totals 15 residues. CDR3 in amino acids: CASSLGTGEPEKLFF. DNA for the CDR3: TGTGCCAGCAGTTTGGGGACAGGAGAGCCTGAAAAACTGTTTTTT.